Described below is a single TCR beta chain sequence and its context. The antigen it binds to is not known. An end of the junction differs from the germline gene, which may be a read error. The library was made by RACE. The listed sequencing device is NextSeq 500. During library preparation, unique molecular identifiers were attached to individual cDNA molecules so that TCRs could be counted in a quantitative, reproducible way. Both TCR alpha and TCR beta chains were sequenced from each blood RNA sample. In the authors' own workflow: A median of roughly 100,000 TCRs per sample was observed, with a range of roughly 20,000 to 750,000. V, J and CDR3 annotation of the TCR reads was carried out using the Decombinator software suite. Every sample was subsampled to the same number of TCRs (28,000) for the PS versus PT1 abundance plots. TCRs were defined as expanded if absent before sensitization and observed at least eight times at the 2-week time point. Clones were called with MiXCR by TCRdb after fastp trimmed the public reads at Q25, and only in-frame beta chains were retained. A single entry per CDR3 protein holds the most common genes and DNA from its merged rows. These V and J calls derive from TCRdb rather than the authors' analysis. The sample contains more than 85,000 distinct CDR3 sequences, roughly a tenth of them found a single time. About 3.1% of the sample comes from the top ten.

The sample comes from a study of human T cells and chemical hapten exposure (dated by TCRdb to 2020 to 2023). Some background on the complete study: For sensitization, 2% DPC in acetone was applied to a 2 cm by 2 cm area of upper inner arm skin. Throughout the roughly 25-week study period, patients were also given weekly therapeutic DPC doses on the scalp. Patch testing was done on the upper back using Finn chambers containing 0.01% DPC, and results were scored after 6 days according to International Contact Dermatitis Research Group standards. Alopecia areata with under or over 50% scalp involvement, alopecia totalis and alopecia universalis were represented in the patient cohort, which was mostly female. Libraries were pooled for sequencing, and variation in per-sample TCR yields was attributed mainly to small differences in library volumes within the pool. In alopecia patients, the study followed how the peripheral blood TCR repertoire changed in vivo over primary and secondary sensitization to diphenylcyclopropenone (DPC), a hapten. Blood samples were taken from patients before sensitization (week 0) and at 2, 6 and about 24 weeks after DPC sensitization. Some 29 alopecia patients provided blood for TCR sequencing at one to four time points (pre-sensitization, 2, 6 and 24 weeks).

What the study reported, not specific to this receptor: After repeated subsampling, the strength of the expansion versus patch-test correlation and the threshold at which it became significant changed. No change with DPC sensitization was found in the number of TCRs above 1 in 1000 frequency, and no evidence of global repertoire structure alterations was found. Significantly more large CDR3 similarity clusters were formed by expanded TCRs than by pre-sensitization or healthy control sets, consistent with antigen-driven responses. All patients had alopecia, a presumed autoimmune disease, so their immune response might differ from that of healthy individuals. Patch test score was positively correlated with the number of PT1 expanded TCRs, with significance at thresholds 8, 16 and 32 but not at 4.

CDR1 and CDR2 (MNHNS, SASEGT) derive from the germline V gene. Measured from the cysteine to the phenylalanine, the CDR3 is 14 residues long. Here the CDR3 DNA is all that survives: 42 bases in frame from base 1. Reading the label with the study, this specimen's time point is: patch test 2, 6 weeks after DPC sensitization. The treatment or condition label for this specimen denotes: therapeutic diphenylcyclopropenone sensitization with weekly scalp DPC. At every patch-test visit, the blood draw took place before the patch test was put on. Patients were eligible if aged 18 to 70, diagnosed with alopecia and judged suitable for DPC therapy, and pregnant patients were excluded. Total RNA was extracted from unfractionated whole blood collected in Tempus Blood RNA tubes.

This TCR came from a woman aged 40 to 55 with alopecia areata. Some clones in this sample may be carry-over from other donors' samples. The V and J genes are TRBV6-1 and TRBJ1-2; a confident D gene designation cannot be given. The material was whole blood, obtained in connection with sensitization to the hapten diphenylcyclopropenone (DPC). The bases read TGTGCCAGCAGTGAGGAGGGCTCTGCCTATGGCTACGCCTTC. Its protein reads: CASSEEGSAYGYAF.